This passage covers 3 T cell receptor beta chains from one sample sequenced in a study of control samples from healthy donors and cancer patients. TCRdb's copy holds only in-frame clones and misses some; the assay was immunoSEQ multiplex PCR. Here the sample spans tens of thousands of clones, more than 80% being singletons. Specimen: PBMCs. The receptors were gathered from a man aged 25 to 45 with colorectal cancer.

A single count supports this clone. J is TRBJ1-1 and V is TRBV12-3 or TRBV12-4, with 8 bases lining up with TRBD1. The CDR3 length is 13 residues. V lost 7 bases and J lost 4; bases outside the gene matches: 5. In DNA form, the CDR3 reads TGTGCCAGCACCCGACAGGGGAGCACTGAAGCTTTCTTT. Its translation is CASTRQGSTEAFF.

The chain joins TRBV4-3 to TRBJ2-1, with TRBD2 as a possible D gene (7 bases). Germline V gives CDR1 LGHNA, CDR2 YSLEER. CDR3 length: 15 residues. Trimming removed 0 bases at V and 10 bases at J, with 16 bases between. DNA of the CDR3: TGCGCCAGCAGCCAAGATGGGGGGGCACCGACCGAGCAGTTCTTC. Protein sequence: CASSQDGGAPTEQFF.

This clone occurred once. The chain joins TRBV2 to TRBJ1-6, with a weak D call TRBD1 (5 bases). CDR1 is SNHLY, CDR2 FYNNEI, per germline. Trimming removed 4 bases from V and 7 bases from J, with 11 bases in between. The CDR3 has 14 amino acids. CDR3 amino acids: CASSAVQGNSPLHF. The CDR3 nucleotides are TGTGCCAGCAGTGCAGTGCAGGGCAATTCACCCCTCCACTTT.